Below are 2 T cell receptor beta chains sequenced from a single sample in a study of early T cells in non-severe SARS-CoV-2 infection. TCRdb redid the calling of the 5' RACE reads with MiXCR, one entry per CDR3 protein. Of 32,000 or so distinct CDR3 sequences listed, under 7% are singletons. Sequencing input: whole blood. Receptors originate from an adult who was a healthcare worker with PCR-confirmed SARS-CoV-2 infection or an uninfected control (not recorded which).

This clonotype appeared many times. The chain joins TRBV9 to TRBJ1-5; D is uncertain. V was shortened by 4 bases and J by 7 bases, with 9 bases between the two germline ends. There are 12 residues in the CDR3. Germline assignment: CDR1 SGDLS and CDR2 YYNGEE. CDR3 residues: CASSNGRQPQHF. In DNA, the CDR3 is TGTGCCAGCAGCAATGGTAGGCAGCCCCAGCATTTT.

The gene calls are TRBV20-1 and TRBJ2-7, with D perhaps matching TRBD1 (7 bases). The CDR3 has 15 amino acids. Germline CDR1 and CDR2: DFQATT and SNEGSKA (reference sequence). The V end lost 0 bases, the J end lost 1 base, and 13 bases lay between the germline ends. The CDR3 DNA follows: TGCAGTGCTAGAGATTCAGGGGGAGGATCCTACGAGCAGTACTTC. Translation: CSARDSGGGSYEQYF.